This T cell receptor (beta chain) derives from a study of identical twins. V shed 4 bases and J shed 5 bases, with 16 bases lying between them. Looked up from germline, CDR1 is SGHRS and CDR2 is YFSETQ. The length of the CDR3 is 15 residues. TCRdb used MiXCR to reprocess the 5' RACE reads, holding one entry per CDR3 protein. The table lists roughly 350,000 distinct CDR3 sequences, about 12% of them singletons. The sample was also reused in another study, on yellow fever vaccine responses in identical twins.

This sequence was found in a woman between 18 and 29 years old in good health. V usage is TRBV5-1 and J usage is TRBJ2-1, with a possible D match to TRBD2 (5 bases). The sample was CD8+ T cells sorted from blood. CDR3 amino acids: CASSLESPLDNEQFF. CDR3 DNA: TGCGCCAGCAGCCTTGAAAGTCCACTAGACAATGAGCAGTTCTTC.